Presented here are 32 T cell receptor beta chains from one specimen sequenced in a study of blood T cells in healthy people across ages. The use of a sample-barcoded 5' primer and a J-beta primer mix characterized a second PCR of about 6 to 11 cycles. TCRdb fed the 5' RACE reads into MiXCR, producing one record per CDR3 protein. Of 450,000 to 700,000 distinct CDR3 sequences listed, roughly 28% are singletons. Material: blood. All receptors come from a woman between 70 and 85 years old in good health.

The rearrangement joins TRBV6-2 or TRBV6-3 to TRBJ1-1; D is unresolved. The germline V gene encodes CDR1 MNHEY and CDR2 SVGEGT. V was trimmed by 10 bases and J by 1 base, leaving 16 bases between them. The CDR3 contains 14 residues. The CDR3 DNA reads TGTGCCACCGCGAAGGCCTCCCCGAACACTGAAGCTTTCTTT. This gives the protein CATAKASPNTEAFF.

The chain employs TRBV19 and TRBJ1-3; the D is unclear. The CDR3 runs to 16 residues. CDR1 and CDR2 from the germline V gene are LNHDA and SQIVND (reference sequence). Trimming stripped 2 bases from V and 0 bases from J, with 11 bases between. CDR3: CASSIWNGPSGNTIYF. CDR3 nucleotide sequence: TGTGCCAGTAGTATATGGAACGGTCCCTCTGGAAACACCATATATTTT. The full variable domain, rest sourced from reference TRBV19 and TRBJ1-3, is DGGITQSPKYLFRKEGQNVTLSCEQNLNHDAMYWYRQDPGQGLRLIYYSQIVNDFQKGDIAEGYSVSREKKESFPLTVTSAQKNPTAFYLCASSIWNGPSGNTIYFGEGSWLTVV.

The genes are TRBV3-1 and TRBJ1-5; D not certain. Germline lookup yields CDR1 LGHDT and CDR2 YNNKEL (reference sequence). Between the trimmed V and J ends, which lost 1 base and 5 bases, there was a span of 9 bases. The CDR3 totals 14 residues. The CDR3, as DNA: TGTGCCAGCAGCCAAGGTTACAGAGATCAGCCCCAGCATTTT. This gives the protein CASSQGYRDQPQHF. The whole variable domain, filled in from reference TRBV3-1 and TRBJ1-5, reads DTAVSQTPKYLVTQMGNDKSIKCEQNLGHDTMYWYKQDSKKFLKIMFSYNNKELIINETVPNRFSPKSPDKAHLNLHINSLELGDSAVYFCASSQGYRDQPQHFGDGTRLSIL.

The rearrangement links TRBV5-1 to TRBJ2-5; D perhaps matches TRBD1 (5 bases). The CDR3 consists of 14 residues. Trimming removed 6 bases from V and 5 bases from J, with 17 bases in between. Germline V gives CDR1 SGHRS, CDR2 YFSETQ. Written as DNA, the CDR3 is TGCGCCAGCACCACGGGTGGGGCTGGGGAGACCCAGTACTTC. It is translated as CASTTGGAGETQYF.

This chain links TRBV11-1 with TRBJ2-7, with D possibly TRBD2 on 5 matching bases. With 1 base removed from V and 3 bases from J, the gap between germline ends came to 10 bases. CDR3 size: 14 residues. In germline, CDR1 is SGHAT, CDR2 FQDESV (reference sequence). As DNA, the CDR3 is TGTGCCAGCAGCTTAGACGGGGTCCACTACGAGCAGTACTTC. Residues: CASSLDGVHYEQYF.

This clonotype is a singleton in its sample. This chain connects TRBV6-4 to TRBJ2-3; D gene uncertain. Looked up from germline, CDR1 is MRHNA and CDR2 is SNTAGT. V lost 3 bases to trimming and J lost 6 bases, with 13 bases between them. The CDR3 is 14 amino acids. The CDR3 is CASSDEISSDTQYF. CDR3 in DNA: TGTGCCAGCAGTGATGAAATATCCTCCGATACGCAGTATTTT.

This sequence joins TRBV4-3 and TRBJ1-2, with TRBD1 as a possible D gene (5 bases). This CDR3 region has 14 residues. V gave up 0 bases and J gave up 7 bases, with 12 bases separating them. Germline CDR1 is LGHNA and CDR2 is YSLEER. The CDR3 DNA follows: TGCGCCAGCAGCCAAGATGCAGGGATCTCTGGCTACACCTTC. As protein: CASSQDAGISGYTF.

This sequence joins TRBV12-3 or TRBV12-4 and TRBJ2-3; weak D call: TRBD1 (6 bases). The CDR3 contains 15 residues. Between the trimmed V and J ends, which lost 3 bases and 2 bases, there was a span of 12 bases. The CDR3 DNA reads TGTGCCAGCAGTTTTCCTCAGGGGCCCACAGATACGCAGTATTTT. The encoded protein is CASSFPQGPTDTQYF.

This clonotype was seen a few times. The V call is TRBV7-2, the J call TRBJ1-2, with TRBD1 matching 8 bases. This CDR3 is 14 amino acids long. V shed 5 bases and J 5 bases; nucleotides not matched to a gene: 7. Germline V gives CDR1 SGHTA, CDR2 FQGNSA. CDR3 sequence reads: CASSPGQARYGYTF. CDR3 nucleotide sequence: TGTGCCAGCAGCCCGGGACAGGCTCGTTATGGCTACACCTTC.

The chain has TRBV5-1 and TRBJ2-5, with TRBD2 matching 9 bases. V lost 0 bases to trimming and J lost 4 bases; unmatched junction nucleotides: 7. The CDR3 is 16 residues long. Germline loops: CDR1 SGHRS, CDR2 YFSETQ. The CDR3 DNA reads TGCGCCAGCAGCTTGGTGGCGGGGGGGCTGCCAGAGACCCAGTACTTC. Encoded protein: CASSLVAGGLPETQYF. Combining the CDR3 with reference TRBV5-1 and TRBJ2-5 gives the whole variable domain KAGVTQTPRYLIKTRGQQVTLSCSPISGHRSVSWYQQTPGQGLQFLFEYFSETQRNKGNFPGRFSGRQFSNSRSEMNVSTLELGDSALYLCASSLVAGGLPETQYFGPGTRLLVL.

In its sample, this clonotype was seen many times. The gene calls are TRBV6-2 or TRBV6-3 and TRBJ1-2; 10 bases map to TRBD1. V shed 6 bases and J 2 bases; nucleotides not matched to a gene: 9. This CDR3 is built from 16 residues. Germline V gene data show CDR1 as MNHEY and CDR2 as SVGEGT. In DNA form, the CDR3 reads TGTGCCAGCAGCGACCTGACAGGGGGCTCGAACTATGGCTACACCTTC. It yields the protein CASSDLTGGSNYGYTF.

This clonotype was counted between two and nine times. The CDR3, as DNA: TGCAGTGCTCCCCGTAGAAGCGGGGGTGCGAACACCGGGGAGCTGTTTTTT. Its translation is CSAPRRSGGANTGELFF. This rearrangement joins TRBV20-1 to TRBJ2-2; 8 nucleotides match TRBD2. J was trimmed by 0 bases and V by 5 bases; bases with no gene match: 11. Germline-derived CDR1 and CDR2 are DFQATT and SNEGSKA (reference sequence). The CDR3 length is 17 residues.

This clonotype has a handful of counts. The chain has TRBV4-3 and TRBJ2-5; 13 nucleotides align to TRBD2. The length of the CDR3 is 14 residues. J lost 10 bases, V lost 3 bases, and 5 bases had no gene match. Germline V lookup: CDR1 LGHNA, CDR2 YSLEER. CDR3 protein: CASSHGTSGEGQYF. The CDR3 coding sequence is TGCGCCAGCAGCCACGGGACTAGCGGGGAGGGCCAGTACTTC.

The chain links TRBV3-1 to TRBJ1-1; TRBD1 is a possible D gene (6 bases). Trimming pared 3 bases from V and 0 bases from J, leaving 14 bases between. This CDR3 has 16 residues. Germline values: CDR1 LGHDT, CDR2 YNNKEL (reference sequence). CDR3 protein: CASSHRGGGMNTEAFF. The CDR3 coding sequence is TGTGCCAGCAGCCACCGAGGGGGGGGAATGAACACTGAAGCTTTCTTT. Variable domain in full (rest from reference TRBV3-1 and TRBJ1-1): DTAVSQTPKYLVTQMGNDKSIKCEQNLGHDTMYWYKQDSKKFLKIMFSYNNKELIINETVPNRFSPKSPDKAHLNLHINSLELGDSAVYFCASSHRGGGMNTEAFFGQGTRLTVV.

The V call is TRBV5-1, the J call TRBJ2-4; D remains ambiguous. The germline gives CDR1 SGHRS, CDR2 YFSETQ. Trimming removed 5 bases at V and 0 bases at J, with 9 bases between. The CDR3 spans 14 residues. The CDR3 DNA sequence: TGCGCCAGCAGGCCGGATCTAGCCAAAAACATTCAGTACTTC. Translation gives CASRPDLAKNIQYF.

The gene calls are TRBV20-1 and TRBJ1-2; the D is unclear. V lost 0 bases to trimming and J lost 6 bases, with 8 bases between them. This CDR3 comprises 12 residues. Germline CDR1 DFQATT, CDR2 SNEGSKA (reference sequence). CDR3 bases: TGCAGTGCTAGAGATCACGAGAATGGCTACACCTTC. The encoded protein is CSARDHENGYTF.

This clonotype turned up a few times. The chain uses TRBV6-5 and TRBJ2-1; TRBD2 agrees at 9 bases. This CDR3 comprises 16 residues. V lost 1 base and J lost 5; bases outside the gene matches: 6. Germline assignment: CDR1 MNHEY and CDR2 SVGAGI. CDR3 sequence reads: CASSYLVGLANNEQFF. The CDR3 DNA reads TGTGCCAGCAGTTACTTGGTAGGACTAGCGAACAATGAGCAGTTCTTC.

This clonotype showed up many times. This chain uses TRBV18 with TRBJ2-2; the D is unclear. Germline V gene data show CDR1 as KGHSH and CDR2 as LQKENI. The V end was cut by 2 bases, the J end by 1 base, with 2 bases between. The CDR3 totals 13 residues. The CDR3 coding sequence is TGTGCCAGCTCACCAGAGAACACCGGGGAGCTGTTTTTT. As protein: CASSPENTGELFF.

This clonotype was detected only a few times. This sequence joins TRBV29-1 and TRBJ2-7; D gene uncertain. Looked up from germline, CDR1 is SQVTM and CDR2 is ANQGSEA. This CDR3 spans 11 amino acids. Trimming stripped 1 base from V and 1 base from J, with 2 bases between. The CDR3 bases are TGCAGCGTTGAAGGGTCCTACGAGCAGTACTTC. It yields the protein CSVEGSYEQYF.

The chain carries TRBV18 and TRBJ1-2, with 8 bases aligning to TRBD1. The CDR3 runs to 15 residues. Germline CDR1 is KGHSH and CDR2 is LQKENI. The ends lost 3 bases at V and 5 bases at J; junction bases unmatched: 8. The CDR3 DNA reads as TGTGCCAGCTCACCCTTCCAGGGACAGGAATATGGCTACACCTTC. Translation: CASSPFQGQEYGYTF.

V gene TRBV6-6 combines with J gene TRBJ1-3; D gene unclear. CDR3 length: 14 residues. The ends were cut back, 8 bases at V and 0 bases at J, with 11 bases in the middle. CDR1 MNHNY and CDR2 SVGAGI come from the germline V gene (reference sequence). As DNA, the CDR3 is TGTGCCAGCCATCAAACCCCCTCTGGAAACACCATATATTTT. Encoded protein: CASHQTPSGNTIYF.

This clonotype has a handful of counts. V gene TRBV20-1 combines with J gene TRBJ2-2; 8 nucleotides line up with TRBD2. Losses at the gene ends were 0 bases for V and 4 bases for J; bases not matched to a gene: 7. Per germline, CDR1 DFQATT and CDR2 SNEGSKA (reference sequence). There are 16 residues in the CDR3. The CDR3 DNA reads TGCAGTGCTAGAGATCGAACTAGCGGCCTCACCGGGGAGCTGTTTTTT. It encodes CSARDRTSGLTGELFF.

The chain is built from TRBV20-1 and TRBJ1-4; D ambiguous. Germline loops: CDR1 DFQATT, CDR2 SNEGSKA (reference sequence). The CDR3 runs 13 residues. V shed 3 bases and J shed 7 bases, with 12 bases lying between them. The CDR3 DNA reads TGCAGTGCTAGCCGGGCCCGAACTGAAAAACTGTTTTTT. This encodes CSASRARTEKLFF.

This clonotype was seen a few times. CDR3 sequence reads: CASSQPGLPYEQYF. The CDR3 DNA reads TGTGCCAGCAGCCAACCGGGACTCCCCTACGAGCAGTACTTC. The chain links TRBV4-2 to TRBJ2-7, with TRBD2 as a possible D gene (6 bases). CDR3 length: 14 residues. In germline, CDR1 is LGHNA, CDR2 YNFKEQ. V lost 2 bases and J 2 bases, leaving 10 bases between the germline ends.

The chain recombines TRBV12-3 or TRBV12-4 with TRBJ2-5; D possibly corresponds to TRBD2 (5 bases). V shed 4 bases and J shed 1 base, with 16 bases lying between them. This CDR3 spans 16 amino acids. CDR3 loop: CASSSLRGNTQETQYF. CDR3 coding DNA: TGTGCCAGCAGTTCATTAAGAGGGAACACCCAAGAGACCCAGTACTTC.

The J gene is TRBJ2-5, the V gene TRBV7-3, with 10 positions matching TRBD2. The tail of the sequence fits TRBJ2-1 better, so the J call may be wrong. This CDR3 has 16 residues. Germline V gene data show CDR1 as SGHTA and CDR2 as FQGTGA. The CDR3 DNA reads as TGTGCCAGCAGCCCTAGCGGGGGAGCTACCTACAATGAGCAGTTCTTC. It yields the protein CASSPSGGATYNEQFF.

This clonotype was seen more than once but under ten times. The V and J genes are TRBV6-1 and TRBJ2-2; no clear D gene. CDR1 and CDR2 from the germline V gene are MNHNS and SASEGT. The CDR3 spans 14 residues. The V end was cut by 7 bases, the J end by 7 bases, with 16 bases between. This CDR3 reads CASKNMVASGELFF. DNA for the CDR3: TGTGCCAGCAAAAATATGGTGGCAAGCGGGGAGCTGTTTTTT.

V gene TRBV2 combines with J gene TRBJ2-2; the D gene is possibly TRBD2 (5 bases). Germline lookup yields CDR1 SNHLY and CDR2 FYNNEI. The CDR3 sequence is 13 residues long. Trimming shortened V by 9 bases and J by 7 bases, and 15 bases separated the two germline ends. Here the CDR3 reads CASLLGRDGELFF. DNA for the CDR3: TGTGCCAGTCTTCTAGGTCGGGACGGGGAGCTGTTTTTT.

CDR3 loop: CASSQRVIQETQYF. The CDR3 DNA follows: TGCGCCAGCAGCCAGCGCGTTATTCAAGAGACCCAGTACTTC. This sequence joins TRBV4-1 and TRBJ2-5; D not certain. The germline V gene has CDR1 MGHRA and CDR2 YSYEKL. The CDR3 extends over 14 amino acids. V was pared by 3 bases and J by 2 bases, with 10 bases between.

Worth noting for this clonotype: A read error may account for a junction end that differs from germline. In nucleotides, the CDR3 is TGTGCCACCAGTGATCGCGGGGGGGTGCCAGATATGCAGTATTTT. Translation: CATSDRGGVPDMQYF. V is TRBV24-1 and J is TRBJ2-3, with 9 nucleotides matching TRBD2. The CDR3 spans 15 residues. In germline, CDR1 is KGHDR, CDR2 SFDVKD.

This clonotype turned up a few times. The DNA of the CDR3 is TGTGCCAGCAGCTTGTCCGACAGAGCGGGGGCTTTCTTT. As protein: CASSLSDRAGAFF. The V and J genes are TRBV7-9 and TRBJ1-1, with D tentatively TRBD1 (5 bases). The CDR3 totals 13 residues. Trimming removed 3 bases from V and 11 bases from J, with 16 bases in between. The germline V gene has CDR1 SEHNR and CDR2 FQNEAQ (reference sequence).

The chain combines TRBV7-3 with TRBJ2-3; D gene ambiguous. Germline V gene data show CDR1 as SGHTA and CDR2 as FQGTGA. Trimming left V 7 bases short and J 6 bases short, with 8 bases between. The CDR3 has 11 amino acids. The chain's CDR3 is CASTNGDTQYF. DNA of the CDR3: TGTGCCAGCACCAACGGGGATACGCAGTATTTT.